This T cell receptor (beta chain) was documented in a study of identical twins. V gave up 5 bases and J gave up 4 bases; unmatched junction bases: 4. CDR3 size: 14 residues. Donors uniformly comprised healthy Caucasians. In TCRdb, the 5' RACE reads were re-called with MiXCR into one record per CDR3 protein. The sample consists of hundreds of thousands of distinct CDR3 sequences, roughly 20% of them appearing once. These data also formed part of another study, on T cells expressing NK-cell markers.

The chain has TRBV12-3 or TRBV12-4 and TRBJ2-3; 9 nucleotides match TRBD2. Sequenced: PBMCs. This TCR derives from a woman aged 18-29 years in good health. The CDR3 bases are TGTGCCAGCAGTCCTAGCGGGAACCCAGATACGCAGTATTTT. This codes for CASSPSGNPDTQYF.